Listed below are T cell receptor beta chains from one sample, sequenced in a study of cytomegalovirus exposure and HLA in healthy donors. TCRdb keeps only in-frame clones here, not all; method: immunoSEQ multiplex PCR. Of fewer than 250,000 clones detected, approximately 79% appear once; the ten largest clones hold 1.6%. The material sequenced was PBMCs. These receptors all come from a woman aged 18-35 years in good health and CMV-seronegative. Both conserved end residues are part of each CDR3. The D gene is left open where the match is weak. Some rows have no size entry. The others give once, few or many, or a class for an expanded clone.

>NA|few|TRBJ1-4|TRBV28
CASSSRQATWNEKLFF
TGTGCCAGCAGTTCGCGACAGGCGACGTGGAATGAAAAACTGTTTTTT
>TRBD1|NA|TRBJ2-3|TRBV29-1
CSVGTGEGTDTQYF
TGCAGCGTTGGGACAGGCGAAGGCACAGATACGCAGTATTTT
>TRBD2|NA|TRBJ2-7|TRBV6-1
CASSDGLAIILINYEQYF
TGTGCCAGCAGTGACGGACTAGCGATTATTCTAATCAACTACGAGCAGTACTTC
>NA|NA|TRBJ2-7|TRBV14
CASSFVQGSYEQYF
TGTGCCAGCAGCTTCGTCCAGGGCTCCTACGAGCAGTACTTC
>NA|NA|TRBJ1-6|TRBV28
CASITGNSPLHF
TGTGCCAGCATTACAGGGAATTCACCCCTCCACTTT
>TRBD1|NA|TRBJ1-2|TRBV19
CARGQDHYGYTF
TGTGCCAGAGGACAGGATCACTATGGCTACACCTTC
>TRBD1|NA|TRBJ2-7|TRBV7-9
CSSSFPGQAYEQYF
TGTTCCAGCAGCTTTCCGGGACAGGCCTACGAGCAGTACTTC
>TRBD1|NA|TRBJ2-1|TRBV20-1
CSASLTGGQFF
TGCAGTGCTAGCCTGACAGGGGGCCAGTTCTTC
>NA|NA|TRBJ1-4|TRBV4-2
CASSQPGVQLFF
TGTGCCAGCAGCCAGCCGGGGGTACAACTGTTTTTT
>TRBD1|NA|TRBJ1-5|TRBV9
CASSVGPTGDSNQPQHF
TGTGCCAGCAGCGTAGGACCTACAGGGGATAGCAATCAGCCCCAGCATTTT
>NA|NA|TRBJ1-1|TRBV4-1
CASSQEIQNTEAFF
TGCGCCAGCAGCCAAGAAATACAGAACACTGAAGCTTTCTTT
>NA|few|TRBJ2-2|TRBV6-5
CASSYSTSTGELFF
TGTGCCAGCAGTTACTCGACTAGCACCGGGGAGCTGTTTTTT
>TRBD1|few|TRBJ2-7|TRBV7-9
CASSSGQTYEQYF
TGTGCCAGCAGCTCGGGACAGACCTACGAGCAGTACTTC
>NA|NA|TRBJ1-5|TRBV6-1
CASSESVYDSNQPQHF
TGTGCCAGCAGTGAATCGGTATACGATAGCAATCAGCCCCAGCATTTT
>NA|NA|TRBJ2-5|TRBV6-6
CASSFQETQYF
TGTGCCAGCAGTTTTCAGGAGACCCAGTACTTC
>NA|NA|TRBJ1-2|TRBV30
CAWWTGYGYTF
TGTGCCTGGTGGACTGGCTACGGCTACACCTTC
>NA|NA|TRBJ1-4|TRBV6-1
CASSEVPGLGEKLFF
TGTGCCAGCAGTGAAGTTCCAGGGTTGGGGGAAAAACTGTTTTTT
>NA|NA|TRBJ1-2|TRBV10-1
CASSESRERGYTF
TGCGCCAGCAGTGAGTCAAGGGAGCGTGGCTACACCTTC
>TRBD2|NA|TRBJ2-5|TRBV6-1
CASSEGRSGGYRETQYF
TGTGCCAGCAGTGAAGGGAGGAGCGGGGGGTATCGAGAGACCCAGTACTTC
>TRBD1|few|TRBJ1-6|TRBV2
CATDRELNSPLHF
TGTGCCACGGACAGGGAGCTAAATTCACCCCTCCACTTT
>NA|NA|TRBJ2-6|TRBV7-9
CASSLGSSGANVLTF
TGTGCCAGCAGCTTGGGCTCGTCTGGGGCCAACGTCCTGACTTTC
>NA|NA|TRBJ1-1|TRBV2
CASRWTALDTEAFF
TGTGCCAGCAGATGGACAGCATTGGACACTGAAGCTTTCTTT
>TRBD1|NA|TRBJ1-5|TRBV28
CASSSGGVQPQHF
TGTGCCAGCAGTTCAGGGGGCGTCCAGCCCCAGCATTTT
>NA|NA|TRBJ1-3|TRBV19
CASRIGGSSSGNTIYF
TGTGCCAGTAGAATTGGGGGCTCGAGCTCTGGAAACACCATATATTTT